This T cell receptor beta chain is drawn from a study of memory CD4+ T cells and cytomegalovirus serostatus (dated by TCRdb to the late 2010s). Some background on the complete study: The cohort comprised roughly 35 healthy Belgian adults, 9 CMV seropositive and some 24 CMV seronegative. To replicate a published TCR-based CMV serostatus classifier, the researchers sequenced the CD4+ memory TCRbeta repertoires of a Belgian cohort whose cytomegalovirus serostatus was known. The paper's findings and limits, for the study overall: On the Belgian cohort, the classifier based on the original framework reached a median bootstrapped AUC of approximately 0.95, with a 95% CI of 0.76-1.00. Results were interpreted as suggesting that the CMV-associated TCR signature is largely present in the CD4+ memory repertoire. For predicting CMV serostatus, the median bootstrapped AUC was 0.95 using the original framework and almost 0.93 using a US-trained random forest. Among the 150 to 200 previously reported CMV-associated TCRbeta sequences, some 69 showed up in the CD4+ memory repertoires, with each one found in between one and five individuals. Only CD4+CD45RO+ memory cells were sequenced, unlike the original study, which covered naive and memory CD4+ and CD8+ populations.

A FACSAria II was used to sort memory CD4+ T cells, defined as single viable CD3+CD4+CD8-CD45RO+ cells. CMV serostatus was determined with a Roche Elecsys assay detecting serum IgG against CMV pp150, pp28, p38 and p52. After thawing, total CD4+ T cells were enriched by positive selection with CD4 magnetic microbeads. The samples came from a different study that was designed specifically to examine the CD4+ T cell memory repertoire. Following standard operating procedures, peripheral blood mononuclear cells were isolated and cryopreserved, while serum was kept at -80 degrees C. The staining relied on CD3-PerCP (BW264/56), CD4-APC (RPA-T4), CD45RO-PE (UCHT1) and CD8-Pacific Orange (3B5) antibodies, and Sytox blue was used to exclude non-viable cells. The Quick-DNA Microprep Kit was used to extract genomic DNA from the sorted cells. Amplification of TCRbeta DNA was done with the immunoSEQ hsTCRbeta kit, following the protocol from the manufacturer. An Illumina MiSeq instrument was used to sequence the TCRbeta libraries. The original methods were these. After out-of-frame sequences were removed, 2 million to 2.5 million distinct TCRbeta sequences remained, averaging about 66,813 per individual. Each individual was scored by the count of fewer than 200 previously reported CMV-associated TCRbeta sequences and the total productive distinct TCRbeta count. A beta-binomial model was reimplemented in Python, and scikit-learn random forests with default parameters were trained on US cohort data. Classifier performance on the Belgian cohort was reported as the median AUC with percentile confidence intervals calculated over 10,000 bootstrap iterations. TCRdb's version of the immuneACCESS table is confined to in-frame rearrangements and falls short of the full clone set. An unresolved V gene accounts for under half of the shortfall where checked; the remainder is of unknown origin. V, J and clone size are those of that table, while D and trimming were read from the DNA. This sample is represented by 40,000 to 55,000 clones; 60% to 80% of them were singletons. 1.2% of the sample rests with the top ten.

Measured from the cysteine to the phenylalanine, the CDR3 is 16 residues long. Only the CDR3 DNA stays, 48 bases, in frame from base 1. CDR1 and CDR2 (LGHNA, YNFKEQ) derive from the germline V gene. Here V drops 0 bases and J drops 9 bases, and the junction holds 7 bases not matched to any gene. As for this clone: Its antigen remains undetermined. No base qualities exist here, and no much larger clone lies one base off it.

The chain links TRBV4-2 with TRBJ2-1, with 11 junctional bases fitting TRBD2. The source is an adult in good health and CMV-seropositive. The source material was memory CD4+ T cells from blood. The CDR3 region: CASSQDLASGGSEQFF. The DNA is TGTGCCAGCAGCCAAGATCTCGCTAGCGGGGGGAGTGAGCAGTTCTTC.